These 10 T cell receptor beta chains were all obtained from the same sample, sequenced in a study of blood T cell repertoires in COVID-19. TCRdb keeps only in-frame clones here, not all; method: immunoSEQ multiplex PCR. The sample records 60,000 to 75,000 clones, roughly four fifths being singletons. Sequenced: peripheral blood. The source of these receptors is a human donor in a cohort sampled during active COVID-19.

The rearrangement uses TRBV24-1 and TRBJ1-2, with TRBD1 identical over 9 bases. The germline CDR1 and CDR2 sequences are KGHDR and SFDVKD. The V segment lost 3 bases and the J segment 8 bases; nucleotides outside the gene matches: 6. This CDR3 region has 14 residues. The chain's CDR3 is CATSDPQGAWGYTF. CDR3 nucleotide sequence: TGTGCCACCAGTGATCCACAGGGGGCCTGGGGCTACACCTTC.

This chain uses TRBV2 with TRBJ2-1; TRBD2 might be the D (6 bases). The V end was cut by 9 bases, the J end by 3 bases, with 15 bases between. The CDR3 has 14 residues. CDR1 is SNHLY and CDR2 is FYNNEI in the germline V gene. The CDR3 DNA reads TGTGCCAGTTCTCTTGGCGGGGTCTACAATGAGCAGTTCTTC. Amino acids: CASSLGGVYNEQFF.

V is TRBV6-5 and J is TRBJ1-6, with TRBD1 as a possible D gene (6 bases). This CDR3 region has 14 residues. CDR1 and CDR2 from the germline V gene are MNHEY and SVGAGI. V gave up 10 bases and J gave up 0 bases, with 10 bases separating them. CDR3: CATTGSSYNSPLHF. CDR3 coding DNA: TGTGCCACCACAGGGAGCTCCTATAATTCACCCCTCCACTTT.

The rearrangement links TRBV5-1 to TRBJ2-5, with TRBD1 identical over 10 bases. This CDR3 region has 14 residues. CDR1 is SGHRS and CDR2 is YFSETQ in the germline V gene. V shed 4 bases and J 5 bases; nucleotides not matched to a gene: 5. Here the CDR3 reads CASSRGQGFETQYF. In nucleotides, the CDR3 is TGCGCCAGCAGCAGGGGACAGGGGTTCGAGACCCAGTACTTC.

The rearrangement joins TRBV28 to TRBJ2-1; 7 bases are a match to TRBD1. Germline values: CDR1 MDHEN, CDR2 SYDVKM. The CDR3 totals 15 residues. J lost 2 bases, V lost 6 bases, and 7 bases had no gene match. The DNA for the CDR3 is TGTGCCAGCAGCGTACTCGGGACAGCCTACAATGAGCAGTTCTTC. Protein: CASSVLGTAYNEQFF. Supplemented by reference TRBV28 and TRBJ2-1, the full variable domain reads DVKVTQSSRYLVKRTGEKVFLECVQDMDHENMFWYRQDPGLGLRLIYFSYDVKMKEKGDIPEGYSVSREKKERFSLILESASTNQTSMYLCASSVLGTAYNEQFFGPGTRLTVL.

The chain joins TRBV19 to TRBJ1-2; D not resolved. CDR3 length: 14 amino acids. V shed 9 bases and J shed 6 bases, with 20 bases lying between them. CDR1 and CDR2 from the germline V gene are LNHDA and SQIVND (reference sequence). CDR3 sequence (DNA): TGTGCCAGCAGGTGGACCGGGAGTACGAATGGCTACACCTTC. Protein sequence: CASRWTGSTNGYTF.

This clone was seen once. The rearrangement links TRBV10-3 to TRBJ2-7; D is uncertain. Germline CDR1 ENHRY, CDR2 SYGVKD. V lost 5 bases and J 12 bases, leaving 23 bases between the germline ends. The CDR3 runs to 14 residues. The CDR3 sequence: CAISSTATGPRPYV. Here the CDR3 DNA reads TGTGCCATCAGTTCGACTGCTACGGGTCCGCGGCCGTACGTC.

J is TRBJ1-2 and V is TRBV28; perhaps TRBD1 as D (6 bases). From germline, CDR1 is MDHEN and CDR2 SYDVKM. This CDR3 has 12 amino acids. The CDR3 bases are TGTGCGATGGGGGGGGCCCGCTATGGCTACACCTTC. It yields the protein CAMGGARYGYTF.

The chain couples TRBV18 to TRBJ2-7; the D gene is possibly TRBD1 (5 bases). Trimming pared 3 bases from V and 2 bases from J, leaving 11 bases between. The CDR3 is made up of 14 amino acids. Germline loops: CDR1 KGHSH, CDR2 LQKENI. This CDR3 reads CASSPASRAYEQYV. CDR3 coding DNA: TGTGCCAGCTCACCGGCCTCCAGGGCCTACGAGCAGTACGTC.

This chain uses TRBV29-1 with TRBJ1-4; D is unresolved. The V gene's germline CDR1 is SQVTM and CDR2 ANQGSEA. The CDR3 has 11 amino acids. The V end was cut by 7 bases, the J end by 8 bases, with 11 bases between. For the CDR3, the DNA is TGCAGCGCCGCGGCGGGGGAAAAACTGTTTTTT. This codes for CSAAAGEKLFF.